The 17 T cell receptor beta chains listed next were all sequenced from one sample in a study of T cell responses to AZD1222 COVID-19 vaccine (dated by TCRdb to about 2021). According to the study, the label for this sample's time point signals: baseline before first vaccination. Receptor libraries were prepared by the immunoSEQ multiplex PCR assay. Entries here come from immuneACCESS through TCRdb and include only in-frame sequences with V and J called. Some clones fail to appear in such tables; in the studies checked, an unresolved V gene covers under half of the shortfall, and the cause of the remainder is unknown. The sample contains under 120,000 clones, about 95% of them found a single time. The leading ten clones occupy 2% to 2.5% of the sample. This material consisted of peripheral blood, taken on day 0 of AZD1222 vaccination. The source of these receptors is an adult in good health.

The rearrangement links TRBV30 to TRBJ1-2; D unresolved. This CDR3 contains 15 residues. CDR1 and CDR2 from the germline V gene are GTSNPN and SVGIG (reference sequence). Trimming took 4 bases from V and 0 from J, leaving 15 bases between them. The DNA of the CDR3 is TGTGCCTGGACTATCGGGAGGAGGACTAACTATGGCTACACCTTC. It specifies CAWTIGRRTNYGYTF. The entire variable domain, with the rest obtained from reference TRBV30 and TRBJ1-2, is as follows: SQTIHQWPATLVQPVGSPLSLECTVEGTSNPNLYWYRQAAGRGLQLLFYSVGIGQISSEVPQNLSASRPQDRQFILSSKKLLLSDSGFYLCAWTIGRRTNYGYTFGSGTRLTVV.

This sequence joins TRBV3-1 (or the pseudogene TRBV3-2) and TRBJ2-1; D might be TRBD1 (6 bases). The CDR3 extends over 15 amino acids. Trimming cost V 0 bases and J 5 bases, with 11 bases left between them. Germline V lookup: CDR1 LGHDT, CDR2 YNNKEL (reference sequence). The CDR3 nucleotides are TGTGCCAGCAGCCAAGATGTTGGGACACACAATGAGCAGTTCTTC. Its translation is CASSQDVGTHNEQFF.

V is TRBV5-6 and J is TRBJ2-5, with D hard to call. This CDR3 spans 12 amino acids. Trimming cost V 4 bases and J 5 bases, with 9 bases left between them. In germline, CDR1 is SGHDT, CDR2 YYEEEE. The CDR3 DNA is TGTGCCAGCAGCGGCTTACGGGAGACCCAGTACTTC. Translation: CASSGLRETQYF.

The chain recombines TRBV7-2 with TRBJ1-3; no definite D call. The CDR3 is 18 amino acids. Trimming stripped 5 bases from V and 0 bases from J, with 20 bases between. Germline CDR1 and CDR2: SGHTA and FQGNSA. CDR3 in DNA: TGTGCCAGCAGCACAATATCTATCGGCCGGAGCTCTGGAAACACCATATATTTT. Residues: CASSTISIGRSSGNTIYF.

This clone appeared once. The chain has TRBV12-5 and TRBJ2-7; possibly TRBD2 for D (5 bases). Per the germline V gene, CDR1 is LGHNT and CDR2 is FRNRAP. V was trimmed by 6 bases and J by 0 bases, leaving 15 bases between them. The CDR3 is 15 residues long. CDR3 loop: CASGQATRGSYEQYF. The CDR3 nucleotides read TGTGCTAGTGGCCAGGCAACCCGGGGCTCCTACGAGCAGTACTTC.

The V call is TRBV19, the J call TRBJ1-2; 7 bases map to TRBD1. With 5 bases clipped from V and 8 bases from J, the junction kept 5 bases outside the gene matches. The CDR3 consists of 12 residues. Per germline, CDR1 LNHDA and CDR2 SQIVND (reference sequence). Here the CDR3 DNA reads TGTGCCAGTAGTTCCCAGGGGGTCGGCTACACCTTC. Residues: CASSSQGVGYTF.

CDR3 sequence: CASRISTHNTEAFF. The CDR3 DNA reads as TGTGCCAGTAGGATCTCTACTCACAACACTGAAGCTTTCTTT. The rearrangement joins TRBV19 to TRBJ1-1; no reliable D call. Trimming stripped 6 bases from V and 2 bases from J, with 13 bases between. The CDR3 sequence is 14 residues long. Germline CDR1 and CDR2: LNHDA and SQIVND (reference sequence).

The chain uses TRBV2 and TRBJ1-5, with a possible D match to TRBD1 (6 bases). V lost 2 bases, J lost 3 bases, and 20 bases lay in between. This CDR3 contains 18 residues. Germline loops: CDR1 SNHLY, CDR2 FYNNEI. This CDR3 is CASSERSRGRDYNQPQHF. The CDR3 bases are TGTGCCAGCAGTGAACGGAGCAGGGGTCGGGACTACAATCAGCCCCAGCATTTT.

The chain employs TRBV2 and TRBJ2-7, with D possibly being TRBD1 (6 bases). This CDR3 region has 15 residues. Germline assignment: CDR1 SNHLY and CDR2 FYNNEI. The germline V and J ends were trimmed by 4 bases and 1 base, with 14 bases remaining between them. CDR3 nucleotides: TGTGCCAGCAGTGGGGTTCAGGACAGTTCCTACGAGCAGTACTTC. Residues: CASSGVQDSSYEQYF. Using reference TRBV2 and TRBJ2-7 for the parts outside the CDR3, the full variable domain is EPEVTQTPSHQVTQMGQEVILRCVPISNHLYFYWYRQILGQKVEFLVSFYNNEISEKSEIFDDQFSVERPDGSNFTLKIRSTKLEDSAMYFCASSGVQDSSYEQYFGPGTRLTVT.

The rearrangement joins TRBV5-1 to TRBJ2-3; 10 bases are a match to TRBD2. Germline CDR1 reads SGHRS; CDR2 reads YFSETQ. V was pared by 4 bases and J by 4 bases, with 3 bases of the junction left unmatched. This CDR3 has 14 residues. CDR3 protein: CASSKGLASDTQYF. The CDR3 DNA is TGCGCCAGCAGCAAGGGACTAGCGTCAGATACGCAGTATTTT.

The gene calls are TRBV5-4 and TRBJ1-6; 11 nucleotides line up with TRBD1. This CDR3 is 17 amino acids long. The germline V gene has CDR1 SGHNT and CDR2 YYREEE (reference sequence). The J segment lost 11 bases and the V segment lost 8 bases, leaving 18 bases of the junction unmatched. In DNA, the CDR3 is TGTGCCAGTGGGACAGGGGGGTTTCCCCGGGGGATGACACCCCTCCACTTT. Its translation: CASGTGGFPRGMTPLHF.

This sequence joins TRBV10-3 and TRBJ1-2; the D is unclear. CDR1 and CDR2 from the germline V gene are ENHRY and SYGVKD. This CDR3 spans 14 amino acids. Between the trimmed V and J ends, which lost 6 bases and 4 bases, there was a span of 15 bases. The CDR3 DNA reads TGTGCCATCAGCAGCACCCCAGAGGGCTATGGCTACACCTTC. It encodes CAISSTPEGYGYTF.

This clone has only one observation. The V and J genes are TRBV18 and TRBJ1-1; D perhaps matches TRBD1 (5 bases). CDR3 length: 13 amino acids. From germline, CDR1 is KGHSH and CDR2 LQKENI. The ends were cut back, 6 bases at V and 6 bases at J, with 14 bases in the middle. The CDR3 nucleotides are TGTGCCAGCTCCCAGGACACCCCCCCTGAAGCTTTCTTT. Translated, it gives CASSQDTPPEAFF.

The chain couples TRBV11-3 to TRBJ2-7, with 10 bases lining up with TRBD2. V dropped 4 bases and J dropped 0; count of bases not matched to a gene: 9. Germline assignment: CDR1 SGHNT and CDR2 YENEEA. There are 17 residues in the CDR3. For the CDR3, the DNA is TGTGCCAGCAGCTCACAAAAAGGGACTAGCGTCTCCTACGAGCAGTACTTC. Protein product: CASSSQKGTSVSYEQYF.

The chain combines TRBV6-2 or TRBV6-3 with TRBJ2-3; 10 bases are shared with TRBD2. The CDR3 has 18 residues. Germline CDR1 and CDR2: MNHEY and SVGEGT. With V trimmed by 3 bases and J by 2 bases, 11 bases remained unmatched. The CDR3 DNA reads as TGTGCCAGCAGTTATCACCCCCGCGGACTAGCGGTCACAGATACGCAGTATTTT. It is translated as CASSYHPRGLAVTDTQYF.

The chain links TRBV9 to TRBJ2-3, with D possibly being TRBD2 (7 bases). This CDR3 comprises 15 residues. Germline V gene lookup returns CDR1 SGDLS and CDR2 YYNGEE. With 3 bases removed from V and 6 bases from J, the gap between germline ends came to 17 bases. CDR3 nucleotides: TGTGCCAGCAGCGCCCTAGCGGATACAGGGGATACGCAGTATTTT. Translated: CASSALADTGDTQYF.

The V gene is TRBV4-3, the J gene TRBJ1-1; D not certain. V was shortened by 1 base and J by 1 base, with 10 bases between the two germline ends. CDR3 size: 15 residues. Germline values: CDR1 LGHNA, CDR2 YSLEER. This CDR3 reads CASSQVGLKNTEAFF. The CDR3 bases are TGCGCCAGCAGCCAAGTTGGACTTAAGAACACTGAAGCTTTCTTT.